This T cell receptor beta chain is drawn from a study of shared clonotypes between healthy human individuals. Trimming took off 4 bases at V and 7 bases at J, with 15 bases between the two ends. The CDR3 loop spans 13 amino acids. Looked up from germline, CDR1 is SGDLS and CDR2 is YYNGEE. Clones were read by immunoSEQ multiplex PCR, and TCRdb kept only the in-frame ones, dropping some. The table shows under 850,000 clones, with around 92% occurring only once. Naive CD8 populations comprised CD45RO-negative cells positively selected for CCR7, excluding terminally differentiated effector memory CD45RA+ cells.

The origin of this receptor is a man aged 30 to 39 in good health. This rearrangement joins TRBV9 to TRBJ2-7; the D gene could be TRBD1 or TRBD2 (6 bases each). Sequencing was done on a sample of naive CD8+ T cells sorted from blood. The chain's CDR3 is CASSLWGAQEQYF. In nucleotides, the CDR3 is TGTGCCAGCAGCTTATGGGGGGCGCAGGAGCAGTACTTC.